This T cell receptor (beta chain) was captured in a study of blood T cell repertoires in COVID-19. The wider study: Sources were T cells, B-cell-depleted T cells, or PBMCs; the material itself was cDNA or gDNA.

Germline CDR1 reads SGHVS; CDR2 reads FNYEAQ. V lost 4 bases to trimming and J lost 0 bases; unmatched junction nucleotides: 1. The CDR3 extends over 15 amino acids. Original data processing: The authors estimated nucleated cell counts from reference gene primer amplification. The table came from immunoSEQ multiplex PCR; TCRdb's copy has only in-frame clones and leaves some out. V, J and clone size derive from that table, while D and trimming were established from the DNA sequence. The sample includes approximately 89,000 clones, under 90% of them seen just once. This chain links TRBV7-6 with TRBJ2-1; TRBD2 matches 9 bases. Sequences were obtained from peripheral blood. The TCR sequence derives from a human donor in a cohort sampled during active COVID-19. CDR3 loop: CASSSSGVSYNEQFF. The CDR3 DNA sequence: TGTGCCAGCAGCTCTAGCGGGGTCTCCTACAATGAGCAGTTCTTC. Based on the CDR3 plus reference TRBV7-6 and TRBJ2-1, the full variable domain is GAGVSQSPRYKVTKRGQDVALRCDPISGHVSLYWYRQALGQGPEFLTYFNYEAQQDKSGLPNDRFSAERPEGSISTLTIQRTEQRDSAMYRCASSSSGVSYNEQFFGPGTRLTVL.